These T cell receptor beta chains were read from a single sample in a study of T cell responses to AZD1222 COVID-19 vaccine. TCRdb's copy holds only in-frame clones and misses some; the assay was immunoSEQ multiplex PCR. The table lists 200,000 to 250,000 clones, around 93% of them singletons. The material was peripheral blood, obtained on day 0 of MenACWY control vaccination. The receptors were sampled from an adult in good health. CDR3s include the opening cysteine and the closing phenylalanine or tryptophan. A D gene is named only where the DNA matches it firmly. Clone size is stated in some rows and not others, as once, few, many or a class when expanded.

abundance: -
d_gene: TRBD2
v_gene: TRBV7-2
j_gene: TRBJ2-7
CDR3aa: CASSLRTSGGTYEQYF
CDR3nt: TGTGCCAGCAGCTTAAGGACTAGCGGGGGAACCTACGAGCAGTACTTC

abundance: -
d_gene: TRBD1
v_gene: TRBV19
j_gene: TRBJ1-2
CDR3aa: CASSMSRQGRGYTF
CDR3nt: TGTGCCAGTAGTATGTCGAGACAGGGCCGCGGCTACACCTTC

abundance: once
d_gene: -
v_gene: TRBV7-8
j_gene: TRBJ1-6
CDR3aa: CASSSNSWLSPLHF
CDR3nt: TGTGCCAGCAGCTCTAACTCGTGGCTTTCACCCCTCCACTTT

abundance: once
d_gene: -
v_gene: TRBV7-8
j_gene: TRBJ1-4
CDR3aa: CASSLVPGPDEKLFF
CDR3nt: TGTGCCAGCAGCTTAGTCCCAGGGCCGGATGAAAAACTGTTTTTT

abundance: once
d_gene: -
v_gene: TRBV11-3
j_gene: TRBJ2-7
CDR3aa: CASSFGENEQYF
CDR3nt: TGTGCCAGCAGCTTCGGGGAGAACGAGCAGTACTTC

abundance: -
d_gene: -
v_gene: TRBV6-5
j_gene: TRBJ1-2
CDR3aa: CASGDYGYTF
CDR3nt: TGTGCCAGCGGCGACTATGGCTACACCTTC

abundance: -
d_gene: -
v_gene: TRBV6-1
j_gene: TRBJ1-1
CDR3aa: CASSEREGGTEAFF
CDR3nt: TGTGCCAGCAGTGAAAGGGAGGGGGGCACTGAAGCTTTCTTT

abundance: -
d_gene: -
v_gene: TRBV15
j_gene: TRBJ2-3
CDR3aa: CATSRDSGPGTDTQYF
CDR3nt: TGTGCCACCAGCAGAGATTCCGGGCCTGGCACAGATACGCAGTATTTT

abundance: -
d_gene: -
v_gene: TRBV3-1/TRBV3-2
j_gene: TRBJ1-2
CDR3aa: CASSPGTAPSGYTF
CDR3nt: TGTGCCAGCAGCCCCGGGACTGCTCCGAGTGGCTACACCTTC

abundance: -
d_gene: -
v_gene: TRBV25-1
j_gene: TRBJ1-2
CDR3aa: CATKDGGYTF
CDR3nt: TGTGCCACCAAGGATGGGGGCTACACCTTC

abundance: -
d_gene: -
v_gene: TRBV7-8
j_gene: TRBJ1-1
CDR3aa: CASSSSFMNTEAFF
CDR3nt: TGTGCCAGCAGCTCTAGTTTCATGAACACTGAAGCTTTCTTT

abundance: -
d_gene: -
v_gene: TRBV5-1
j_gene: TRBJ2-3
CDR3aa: CASSPPQNTDTQYF
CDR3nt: TGCGCCAGCAGCCCCCCCCAAAACACAGATACGCAGTATTTT

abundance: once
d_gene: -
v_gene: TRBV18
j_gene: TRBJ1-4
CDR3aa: CASSPSGTAGEKLFF
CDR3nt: TGTGCCAGCTCCCCATCCGGGACGGCGGGAGAAAAACTGTTTTTT

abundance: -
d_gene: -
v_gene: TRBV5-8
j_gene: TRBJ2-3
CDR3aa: CASSYGLAGTQYF
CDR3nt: TGTGCCAGCAGCTACGGGCTAGCCGGGACGCAGTATTTT

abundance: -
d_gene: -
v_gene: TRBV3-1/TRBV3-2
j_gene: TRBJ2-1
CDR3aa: CASSQGRAGRSRGEQFF
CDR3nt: TGTGCCAGCAGCCAAGGAAGGGCAGGAAGAAGTAGGGGTGAGCAGTTCTTC

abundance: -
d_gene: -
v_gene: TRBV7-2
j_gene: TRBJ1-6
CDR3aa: CASSIRQSDNSPLHF
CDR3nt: TGTGCCAGCAGCATAAGACAGAGTGATAATTCACCCCTCCACTTT

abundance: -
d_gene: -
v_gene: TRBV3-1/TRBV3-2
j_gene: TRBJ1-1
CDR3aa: CASSLLSGEAFF
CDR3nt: TGTGCCAGCAGCCTCCTTAGTGGCGAAGCTTTCTTT

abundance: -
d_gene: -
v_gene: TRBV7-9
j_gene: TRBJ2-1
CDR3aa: CASSLGVWGRSDEQFF
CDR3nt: TGTGCCAGCAGCTTGGGGGTGTGGGGCAGGTCGGATGAGCAGTTCTTC

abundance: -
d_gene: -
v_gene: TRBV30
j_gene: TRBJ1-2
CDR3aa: CAWRVPGGGGYTF
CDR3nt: TGTGCCTGGAGAGTACCGGGAGGGGGTGGCTACACCTTC

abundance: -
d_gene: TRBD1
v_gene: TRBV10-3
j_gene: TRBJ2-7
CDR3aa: CAIRGAGQGVGGYEQYF
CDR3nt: TGTGCCATCAGAGGAGCCGGACAGGGGGTGGGAGGCTACGAGCAGTACTTC

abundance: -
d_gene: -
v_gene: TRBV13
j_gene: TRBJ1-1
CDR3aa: CASSRGAGEAFF
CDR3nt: TGTGCCAGCAGTCGGGGGGCAGGTGAAGCTTTCTTT

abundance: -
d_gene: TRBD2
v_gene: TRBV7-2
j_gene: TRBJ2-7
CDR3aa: CASSPPGGAGYEQYF
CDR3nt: TGTGCCAGCAGCCCCCCCGGGGGGGCCGGATACGAGCAGTACTTC

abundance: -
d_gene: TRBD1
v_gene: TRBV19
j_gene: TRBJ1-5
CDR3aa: CASKTGINQPQHF
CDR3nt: TGTGCCAGTAAGACAGGGATAAATCAGCCCCAGCATTTT

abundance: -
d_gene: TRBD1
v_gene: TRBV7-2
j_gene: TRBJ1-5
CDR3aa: CASSLEGGKNQPQHF
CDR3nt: TGTGCCAGCAGCTTAGAAGGGGGCAAGAATCAGCCCCAGCATTTT

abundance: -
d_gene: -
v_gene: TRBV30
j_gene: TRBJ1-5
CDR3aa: CAWGQNSNQPQHF
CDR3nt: TGTGCCTGGGGCCAGAATAGCAATCAGCCCCAGCATTTT

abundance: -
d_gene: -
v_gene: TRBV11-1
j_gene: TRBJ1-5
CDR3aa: CASSLGEEQPQHF
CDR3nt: TGTGCCAGCAGCTTGGGGGAGGAACAGCCCCAGCATTTT

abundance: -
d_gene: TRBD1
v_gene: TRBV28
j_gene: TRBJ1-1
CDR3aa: CASRINGQGVSVTEAFF
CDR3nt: TGTGCCAGCAGAATCAATGGACAGGGCGTAAGTGTAACTGAAGCTTTCTTT

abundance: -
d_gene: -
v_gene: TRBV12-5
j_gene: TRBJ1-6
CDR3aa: CASGLKKGPNSPLHF
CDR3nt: TGTGCTAGTGGTTTGAAAAAAGGGCCGAATTCACCCCTCCACTTT

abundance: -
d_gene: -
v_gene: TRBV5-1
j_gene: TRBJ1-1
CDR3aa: CASASEKMNTEAFF
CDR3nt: TGCGCCAGCGCCTCAGAGAAGATGAACACTGAAGCTTTCTTT

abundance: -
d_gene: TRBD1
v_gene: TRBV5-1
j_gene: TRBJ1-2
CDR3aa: CASSLDRGHGGYTF
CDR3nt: TGCGCCAGCAGCTTGGACAGGGGGCACGGGGGCTACACCTTC

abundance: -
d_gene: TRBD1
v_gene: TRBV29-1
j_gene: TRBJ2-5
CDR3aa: CSVERDRRGETQYF
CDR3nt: TGCAGCGTTGAGAGGGACAGGCGCGGAGAGACCCAGTACTTC

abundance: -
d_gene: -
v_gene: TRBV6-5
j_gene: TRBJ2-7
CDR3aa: CASRDITYEQYF
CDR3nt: TGTGCCAGCCGGGACATCACCTACGAGCAGTACTTC

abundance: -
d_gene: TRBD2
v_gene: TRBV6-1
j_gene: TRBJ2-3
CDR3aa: CASSEVAGGSTDTQYF
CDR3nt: TGTGCCAGCAGTGAAGTCGCGGGGGGAAGCACAGATACGCAGTATTTT

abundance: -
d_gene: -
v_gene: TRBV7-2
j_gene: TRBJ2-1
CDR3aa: CASSSTDGATQFF
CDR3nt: TGTGCCAGCAGCTCCACCGATGGGGCGACGCAGTTCTTC

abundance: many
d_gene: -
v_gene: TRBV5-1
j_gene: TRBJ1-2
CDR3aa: CASSLAPPDGTNYGYTF
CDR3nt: TGCGCCAGCAGCCTGGCCCCTCCGGACGGGACTAACTATGGCTACACCTTC

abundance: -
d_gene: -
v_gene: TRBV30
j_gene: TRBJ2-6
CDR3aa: CAWSREGSGANVLTF
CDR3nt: TGTGCCTGGAGTCGGGAAGGCTCTGGGGCCAACGTCCTGACTTTC

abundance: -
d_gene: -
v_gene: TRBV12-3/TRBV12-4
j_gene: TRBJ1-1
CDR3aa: CASSLMNTEAFF
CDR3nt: TGTGCCAGCAGTTTAATGAACACTGAAGCTTTCTTT

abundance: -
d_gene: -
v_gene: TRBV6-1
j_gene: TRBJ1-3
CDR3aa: CASSEQGAGNTIYF
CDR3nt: TGTGCCAGCAGTGAACAGGGAGCTGGAAACACCATATATTTT

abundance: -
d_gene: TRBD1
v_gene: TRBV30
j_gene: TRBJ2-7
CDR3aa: CAWSTDRSSYEQYF
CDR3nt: TGTGCCTGGAGTACGGACAGGAGCTCCTACGAGCAGTACTTC

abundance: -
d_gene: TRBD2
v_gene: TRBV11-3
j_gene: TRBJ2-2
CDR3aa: CASSRGVPNTGELFF
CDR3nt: TGTGCCAGCAGCCGGGGGGTACCTAACACCGGGGAGCTGTTTTTT

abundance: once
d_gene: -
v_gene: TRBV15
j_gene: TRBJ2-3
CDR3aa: CATSRVNDYLYTDTQYF
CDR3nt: TGTGCCACCAGCAGAGTTAACGACTACCTCTACACAGATACGCAGTATTTT

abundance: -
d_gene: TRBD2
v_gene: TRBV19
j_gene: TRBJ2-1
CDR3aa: CASSKTSGGLSSYNEQFF
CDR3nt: TGTGCCAGTAGTAAGACTAGCGGGGGGCTGAGCTCCTACAATGAGCAGTTCTTC

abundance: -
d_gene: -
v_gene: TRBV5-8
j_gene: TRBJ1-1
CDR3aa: CASSFRTASRAF
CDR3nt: TGTGCCAGCAGCTTCCGGACAGCCAGCCGGGCCTTT

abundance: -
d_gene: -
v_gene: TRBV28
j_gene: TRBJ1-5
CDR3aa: CASRGPRSDQPQHF
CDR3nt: TGTGCCAGCAGGGGACCCCGATCGGATCAGCCCCAGCATTTT

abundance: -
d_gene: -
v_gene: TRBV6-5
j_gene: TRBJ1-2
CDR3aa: CASRWGAYGYTF
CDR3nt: TGTGCCAGCAGGTGGGGGGCCTATGGCTACACCTTC

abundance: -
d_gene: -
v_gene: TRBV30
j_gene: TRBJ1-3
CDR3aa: CAWSVGSALSGNTIYF
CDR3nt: TGTGCCTGGAGTGTCGGGTCGGCTCTCTCTGGAAACACCATATATTTT

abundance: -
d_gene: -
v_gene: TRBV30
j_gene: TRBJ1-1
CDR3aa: CAWKRDGTTEAFF
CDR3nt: TGTGCCTGGAAGAGGGACGGTACCACTGAAGCTTTCTTT

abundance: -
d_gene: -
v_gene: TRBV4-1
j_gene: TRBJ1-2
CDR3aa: CASSQPGRDLGYTF
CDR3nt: TGCGCCAGCAGCCAACCTGGACGGGATTTGGGCTACACCTTC

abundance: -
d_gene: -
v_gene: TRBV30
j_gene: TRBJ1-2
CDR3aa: CAWSAKEGRVNYGYTF
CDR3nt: TGTGCCTGGAGTGCGAAGGAGGGACGGGTTAACTATGGCTACACCTTC

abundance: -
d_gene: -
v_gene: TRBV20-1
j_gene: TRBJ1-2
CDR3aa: CSARGPNGYTF
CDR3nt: TGCAGTGCTAGAGGCCCAAATGGCTACACCTTC

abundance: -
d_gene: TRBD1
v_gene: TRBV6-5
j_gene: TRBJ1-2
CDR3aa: CASRGQGAHDYGYTF
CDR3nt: TGTGCCAGCAGGGGACAGGGGGCGCATGACTATGGCTACACCTTC

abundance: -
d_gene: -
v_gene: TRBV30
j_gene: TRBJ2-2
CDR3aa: CAWSAGRSGELFF
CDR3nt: TGTGCCTGGAGTGCGGGGAGGTCCGGGGAGCTGTTTTTT

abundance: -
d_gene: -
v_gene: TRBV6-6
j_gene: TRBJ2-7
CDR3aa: CASRGTGHEQYF
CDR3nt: TGTGCCAGCAGAGGGACTGGTCACGAGCAGTACTTC